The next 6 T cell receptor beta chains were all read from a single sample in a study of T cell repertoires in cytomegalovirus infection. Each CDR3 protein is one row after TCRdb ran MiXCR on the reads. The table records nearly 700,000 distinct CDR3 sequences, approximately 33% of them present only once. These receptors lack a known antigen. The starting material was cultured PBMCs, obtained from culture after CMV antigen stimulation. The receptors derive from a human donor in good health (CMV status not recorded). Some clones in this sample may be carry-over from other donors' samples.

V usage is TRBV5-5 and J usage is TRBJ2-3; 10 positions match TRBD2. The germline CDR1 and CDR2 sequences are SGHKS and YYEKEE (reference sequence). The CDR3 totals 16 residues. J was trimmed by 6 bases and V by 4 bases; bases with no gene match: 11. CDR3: CASSPAPSGSYDTQYF. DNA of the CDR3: TGTGCCAGCAGCCCCGCCCCTAGCGGGAGTTATGATACGCAGTATTTT.

The CDR3 nucleotides read TGTGCCAGCAGCTTCATTTTGGGGTTCGGTGAAAAACTGTTTTTT. Residues: CASSFILGFGEKLFF. The chain carries TRBV5-5 and TRBJ1-4; D remains unclear. V was trimmed by 2 bases and J by 7 bases, leaving 15 bases between them. The CDR3 has 15 amino acids. Per the germline V gene, CDR1 is SGHKS and CDR2 is YYEKEE (reference sequence).

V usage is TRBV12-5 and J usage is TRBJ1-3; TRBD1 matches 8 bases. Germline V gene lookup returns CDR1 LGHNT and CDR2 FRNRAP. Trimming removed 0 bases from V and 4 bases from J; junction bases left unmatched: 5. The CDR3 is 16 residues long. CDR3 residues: CASGLVLGQGGNTIYF. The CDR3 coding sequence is TGTGCTAGTGGTTTGGTCCTCGGACAGGGAGGAAACACCATATATTTT.

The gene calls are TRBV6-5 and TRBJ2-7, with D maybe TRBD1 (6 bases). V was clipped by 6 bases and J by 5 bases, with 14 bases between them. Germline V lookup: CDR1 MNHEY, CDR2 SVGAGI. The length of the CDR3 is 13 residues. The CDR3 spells CASSRGQFHEQYF. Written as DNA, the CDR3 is TGTGCCAGCAGCCGCGGACAGTTCCACGAGCAGTACTTC.

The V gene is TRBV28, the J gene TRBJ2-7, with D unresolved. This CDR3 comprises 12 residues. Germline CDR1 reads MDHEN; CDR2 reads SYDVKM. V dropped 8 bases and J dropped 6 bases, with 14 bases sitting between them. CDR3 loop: CASGTNGPEQYF. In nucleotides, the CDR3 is TGTGCCAGCGGCACGAACGGGCCCGAGCAGTACTTC.

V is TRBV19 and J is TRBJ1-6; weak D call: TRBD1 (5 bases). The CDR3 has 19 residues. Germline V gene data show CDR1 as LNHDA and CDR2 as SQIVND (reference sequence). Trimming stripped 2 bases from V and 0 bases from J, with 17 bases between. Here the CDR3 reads CASSIFGTPDRSYNSPLHF. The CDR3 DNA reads TGTGCCAGTAGTATATTCGGGACTCCGGACCGCTCCTATAATTCACCCCTCCACTTT. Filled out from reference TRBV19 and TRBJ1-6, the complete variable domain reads DGGITQSPKYLFRKEGQNVTLSCEQNLNHDAMYWYRQDPGQGLRLIYYSQIVNDFQKGDIAEGYSVSREKKESFPLTVTSAQKNPTAFYLCASSIFGTPDRSYNSPLHFGNGTRLTVT.